This TCR beta chain is drawn from a study of blood T cell repertoires in COVID-19. Study-level information: The United States, Italy and Spain were the sources of the acute and convalescent COVID-19 samples.

The CDR3 is 18 residues long. CDR1 and CDR2 from the germline V gene are SGHTA and FQGNSA. V was cut by 5 bases and J by 3 bases, with 26 bases left in between. The protocol was immunoSEQ multiplex PCR, while the TCRdb copy is restricted to in-frame clones and leaves out a portion. In the table there are 250,000 or so clones, around 88% of which are singletons. This receptor was obtained from a man aged 25 to 40 with active or convalescent COVID-19. Sequencing was performed on peripheral blood. The chain uses TRBV7-2 and TRBJ2-7; D is possibly TRBD1 (6 bases). The CDR3 DNA reads TGTGCCAGCAGCCAGGGGTTTCGTGGCGGCCGAACGATCTACGAGCAGTACTTC. Its protein product is CASSQGFRGGRTIYEQYF.